Below, 9 T cell receptor beta chains from the same sample are listed, as sequenced in a study of blood T cell repertoires in COVID-19. Produced via immunoSEQ multiplex PCR; TCRdb's table is partial and in-frame only. Altogether more than 85,000 clones are present, around 80% being singletons, with the ten largest covering more than 20%. What was sequenced was peripheral blood. These receptors were obtained from a man in his 60s with acute or convalescent COVID-19.

This clone was found a few times. DNA of the CDR3: TGTGCCACCCAGGACAGTTTCTCTGGAAACACCATATATTTT. It specifies CATQDSFSGNTIYF. The V and J genes are TRBV5-8 and TRBJ1-3; D may be TRBD1 (6 bases). Trimming took off 9 bases at V and 0 bases at J, with 13 bases between the two ends. Germline CDR1 reads SGHTS; CDR2 reads YDEGEE. The CDR3 covers 14 residues.

The J gene is TRBJ2-5, the V gene TRBV30; 9 positions match TRBD2. The CDR3 runs 14 residues. The trim removed 0 bases at V and 5 bases at J, leaving 4 bases unmatched. Germline V lookup: CDR1 GTSNPN, CDR2 SVGIG (reference sequence). In DNA, the CDR3 is TGTGCCTGGAGTGTACTGGCGGGAGGGGAGACCCAGTACTTC. Its protein product is CAWSVLAGGETQYF. The full variable domain, rest sourced from reference TRBV30 and TRBJ2-5, is SQTIHQWPATLVQPVGSPLSLECTVEGTSNPNLYWYRQAAGRGLQLLFYSVGIGQISSEVPQNLSASRPQDRQFILSSKKLLLSDSGFYLCAWSVLAGGETQYFGPGTRLLVL.

The gene calls are TRBV18 and TRBJ1-1, with unresolved D. Per germline, CDR1 KGHSH and CDR2 LQKENI. The CDR3 has 13 amino acids. The ends were cut back, 6 bases at V and 0 bases at J, with 8 bases in the middle. The CDR3 coding sequence is TGTGCCAGCTCTTGGGCTATGAACACTGAAGCTTTCTTT. Its protein product is CASSWAMNTEAFF.

The chain couples TRBV28 to TRBJ2-7; unclear D gene. The germline gives CDR1 MDHEN, CDR2 SYDVKM. With 7 bases removed from V and 2 bases from J, the gap between germline ends came to 15 bases. The CDR3 is made up of 14 amino acids. The CDR3 DNA reads TGTGCCAGCACCACGACAAGTCCTCCCTACGAGCAGTACGTC. This translates into CASTTTSPPYEQYV.

The rearrangement uses TRBV6-5 and TRBJ2-1; a weak D match, TRBD1 (6 bases). Germline values: CDR1 MNHEY, CDR2 SVGAGI. V was shortened by 7 bases and J by 1 base, with 11 bases between the two germline ends. There are 14 residues in the CDR3. CDR3 loop: CASKRGSSYNEQFF. Written as DNA, the CDR3 is TGTGCCAGCAAAAGGGGGTCATCCTACAATGAGCAGTTCTTC.

The chain recombines TRBV14 with TRBJ1-1; TRBD1 is a possible D gene (5 bases). The V and J ends lost 4 bases and 0 bases respectively, with 15 bases between them. Germline lookup yields CDR1 SGHDN and CDR2 FVKESK. This CDR3 contains 16 residues. CDR3 sequence reads: CASSPWTRAVNTEAFF. CDR3 sequence (DNA): TGTGCCAGCAGCCCATGGACCAGGGCGGTGAACACTGAAGCTTTCTTT.

The chain uses TRBV7-3 and TRBJ2-5, with 7 nucleotides matching TRBD2. Germline loops: CDR1 SGHTA, CDR2 FQGTGA. The CDR3 is 13 amino acids. J gave up 4 bases and V 5 bases, and 4 bases lay outside the gene matches. CDR3 amino acids: CASSPERGETQYF. The CDR3 DNA sequence: TGTGCCAGCAGCCCTGAGCGGGGAGAGACCCAGTACTTC.

This clone was seen only once. V usage is TRBV12-5 and J usage is TRBJ1-6, with 7 bases fitting TRBD1. After removal of 1 base from V and 10 bases from J, the junction contained 1 base not matched to a gene. This CDR3 is built from 13 residues. Per the germline V gene, CDR1 is LGHNT and CDR2 is FRNRAP. The chain's CDR3 is CASGLEGQSPLHF. In DNA form, the CDR3 reads TGTGCTAGTGGTTTGGAGGGACAGTCACCCCTCCACTTT. Looking up the rest from reference TRBV12-5 and TRBJ1-6 gives the full variable domain: DARVTQTPRHKVTEMGQEVTMRCQPILGHNTVFWYRQTMMQGLELLAYFRNRAPLDDSGMPKDRFSAEMPDATLATLKIQPSEPRDSAVYFCASGLEGQSPLHFGNGTRLTVT.

The chain recombines TRBV7-2 with TRBJ1-5, with a possible D match to TRBD1 (6 bases). Per the germline V gene, CDR1 is SGHTA and CDR2 is FQGNSA. Trimming left V 5 bases short and J 3 bases short, with 17 bases between. The length of the CDR3 is 16 residues. The CDR3 reads CASSQRGGNTNQPQHF. The CDR3 coding sequence is TGTGCCAGCAGCCAGCGGGGGGGCAACACCAATCAGCCCCAGCATTTT.